The present T cell receptor beta chain was sequenced within a study of blood T cells in healthy people across ages. Whole-study findings and limits: Relative to aged donors, long-lived donors carried more naive CD4+ cells and displayed higher diversity.

Combining a sample-barcoded 5' primer with a J-beta primer mix, a second PCR ran for roughly 7 to 11 cycles. CDR3-containing paired-end reads numbered at least 2.5 million in each sample. From the 5' RACE reads, TCRdb called clonotypes with MiXCR, one entry per CDR3 protein. In the table there are around 1,900,000 distinct CDR3 sequences, 39% of which are singletons. This clonotype appeared many times. Antigen specificity is unknown. Germline CDR1 reads MNHEY; CDR2 reads SVGAGI. Trimming cost V 4 bases and J 3 bases, with 10 bases left between them. The CDR3 totals 13 residues. Sequencing input: blood. The chain carries TRBV6-5 and TRBJ2-7, with D possibly matching TRBD1 (6 bases). This TCR was recovered from a human donor in good health. CDR3 in amino acids: CASSSIQGYEQYF. In DNA form, the CDR3 reads TGTGCCAGCAGTTCGATACAGGGCTACGAGCAGTACTTC.